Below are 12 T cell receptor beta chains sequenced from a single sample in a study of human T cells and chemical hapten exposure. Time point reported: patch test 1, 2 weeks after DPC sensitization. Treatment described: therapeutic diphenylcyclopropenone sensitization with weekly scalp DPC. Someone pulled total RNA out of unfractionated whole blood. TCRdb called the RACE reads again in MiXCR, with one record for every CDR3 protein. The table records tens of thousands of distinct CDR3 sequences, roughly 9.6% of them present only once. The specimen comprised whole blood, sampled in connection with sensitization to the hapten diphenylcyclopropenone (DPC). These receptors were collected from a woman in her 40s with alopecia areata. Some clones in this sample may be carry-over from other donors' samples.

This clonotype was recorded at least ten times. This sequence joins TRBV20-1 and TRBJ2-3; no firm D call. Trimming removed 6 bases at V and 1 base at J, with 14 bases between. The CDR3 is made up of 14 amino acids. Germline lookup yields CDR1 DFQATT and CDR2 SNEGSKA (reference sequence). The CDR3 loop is CSAPPVAGTDTQYF. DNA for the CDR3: TGCAGTGCACCGCCAGTTGCTGGCACAGATACGCAGTATTTT.

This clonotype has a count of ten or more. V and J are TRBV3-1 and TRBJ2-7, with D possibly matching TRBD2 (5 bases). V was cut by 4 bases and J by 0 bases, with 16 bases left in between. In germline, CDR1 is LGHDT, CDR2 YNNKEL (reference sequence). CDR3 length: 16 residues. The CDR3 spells CASSPSGGRNSYEQYF. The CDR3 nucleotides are TGTGCCAGCAGCCCAAGCGGAGGACGGAACTCCTACGAGCAGTACTTC.

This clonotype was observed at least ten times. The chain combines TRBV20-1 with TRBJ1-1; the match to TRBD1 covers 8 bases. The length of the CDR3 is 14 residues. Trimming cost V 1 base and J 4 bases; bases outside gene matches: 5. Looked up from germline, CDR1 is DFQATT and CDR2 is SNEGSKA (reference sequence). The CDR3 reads CSARVLTGGTEAFF. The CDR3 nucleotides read TGCAGTGCTAGAGTTTTAACAGGGGGCACTGAAGCTTTCTTT.

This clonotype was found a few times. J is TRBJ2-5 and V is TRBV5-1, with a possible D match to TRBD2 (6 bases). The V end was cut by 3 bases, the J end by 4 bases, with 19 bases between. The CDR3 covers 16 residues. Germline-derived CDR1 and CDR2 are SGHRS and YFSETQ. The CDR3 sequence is CASSWSGGETIETQYF. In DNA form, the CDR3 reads TGCGCCAGCAGCTGGAGCGGAGGGGAGACTATAGAGACCCAGTACTTC.

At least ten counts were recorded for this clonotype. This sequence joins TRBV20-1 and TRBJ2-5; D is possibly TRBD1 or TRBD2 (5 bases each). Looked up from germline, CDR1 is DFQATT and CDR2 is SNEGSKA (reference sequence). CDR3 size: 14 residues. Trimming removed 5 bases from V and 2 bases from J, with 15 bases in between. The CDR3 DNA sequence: TGCAGTGCTCCCCGAGGGACGGCACAAGAGACCCAGTACTTC. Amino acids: CSAPRGTAQETQYF.

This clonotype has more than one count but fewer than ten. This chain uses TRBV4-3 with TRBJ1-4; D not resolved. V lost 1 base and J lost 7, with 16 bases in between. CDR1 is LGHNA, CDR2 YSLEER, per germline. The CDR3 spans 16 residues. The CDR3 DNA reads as TGCGCCAGCAGCCAAGGTCATGGTGTCGTGGGTGAAAAACTGTTTTTT. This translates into CASSQGHGVVGEKLFF.

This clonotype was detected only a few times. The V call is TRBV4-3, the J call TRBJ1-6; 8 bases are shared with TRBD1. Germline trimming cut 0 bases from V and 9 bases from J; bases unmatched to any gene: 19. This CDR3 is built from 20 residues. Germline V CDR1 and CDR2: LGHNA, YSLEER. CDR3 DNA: TGCGCCAGCAGCCAAGATCGAGTGTTTTGGCGACAGGGGAGAAGTTCACCCCTCCACTTT. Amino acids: CASSQDRVFWRQGRSSPLHF.

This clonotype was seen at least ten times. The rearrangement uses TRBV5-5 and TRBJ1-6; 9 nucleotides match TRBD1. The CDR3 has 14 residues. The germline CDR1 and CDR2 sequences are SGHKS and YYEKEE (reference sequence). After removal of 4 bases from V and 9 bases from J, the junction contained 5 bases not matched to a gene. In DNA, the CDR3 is TGTGCCAGCAGCACCGGGACAGGGACTTCACCCCTCCACTTT. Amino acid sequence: CASSTGTGTSPLHF. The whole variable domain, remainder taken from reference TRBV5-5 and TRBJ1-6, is DAGVTQSPTHLIKTRGQQVTLRCSPISGHKSVSWYQQVLGQGPQFIFQYYEKEERGRGNFPDRFSARQFPNYSSELNVNALLLGDSALYLCASSTGTGTSPLHFGNGTRLTVT.

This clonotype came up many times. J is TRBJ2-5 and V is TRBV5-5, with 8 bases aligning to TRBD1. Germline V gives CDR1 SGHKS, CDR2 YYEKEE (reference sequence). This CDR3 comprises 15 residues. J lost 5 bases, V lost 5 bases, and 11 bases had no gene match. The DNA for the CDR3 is TGTGCCAGCAGTCATCCCCTACAGGGGGTGGAGACCCAGTACTTC. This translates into CASSHPLQGVETQYF.

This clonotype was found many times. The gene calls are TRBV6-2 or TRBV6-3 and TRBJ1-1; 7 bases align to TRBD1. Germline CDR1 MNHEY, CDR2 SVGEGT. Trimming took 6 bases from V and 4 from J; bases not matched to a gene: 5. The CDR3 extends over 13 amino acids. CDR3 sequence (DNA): TGTGCCAGCAGACTCACAGGGGTCACTGAAGCTTTCTTT. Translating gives CASRLTGVTEAFF.

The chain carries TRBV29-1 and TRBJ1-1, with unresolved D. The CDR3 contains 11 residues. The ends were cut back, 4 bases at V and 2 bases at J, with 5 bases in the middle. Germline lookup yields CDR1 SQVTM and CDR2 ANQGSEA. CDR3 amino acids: CSVASNTEAFF. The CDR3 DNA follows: TGCAGCGTTGCTAGTAACACTGAAGCTTTCTTT.

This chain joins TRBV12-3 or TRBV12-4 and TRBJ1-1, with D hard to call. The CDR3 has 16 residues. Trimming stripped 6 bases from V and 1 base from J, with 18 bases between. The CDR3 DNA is TGTGCCAGCAGATGGGGTGACGAAATTACGAACACTGAAGCTTTCTTT. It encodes CASRWGDEITNTEAFF.